The 25 T cell receptor beta chains listed next were all sequenced from one sample in a study of blood T cell repertoires in COVID-19. Produced via immunoSEQ multiplex PCR; TCRdb's table is partial and in-frame only. Of 150,000 or so clones listed, around 84% are singletons. Input material: peripheral blood. These receptor sequences come from a man at least 80 years old with acute or convalescent COVID-19.

In its sample, this clone was seen once. The chain has TRBV7-8 and TRBJ2-1, with 14 bases identical to TRBD2. Germline CDR1 SGHVS, CDR2 FQNEAQ. Trimming removed 3 bases from V and 9 bases from J; junction bases left unmatched: 10. The CDR3 is 17 residues long. CDR3 loop: CASSLLPGLAGVSEQFF. DNA for the CDR3: TGTGCCAGCAGCTTGTTACCGGGACTAGCGGGGGTCAGTGAGCAGTTCTTC. Combining the CDR3 with reference TRBV7-8 and TRBJ2-1 gives the whole variable domain GAGVSQSPRYKVAKRGQDVALRCDPISGHVSLFWYQQALGQGPEFLTYFQNEAQLDKSGLPSDRFFAERPEGSVSTLKIQRTQQEDSAVYLCASSLLPGLAGVSEQFFGPGTRLTVL.

Note on this clone: This specimen includes other DNA sequences encoding the same CDR3. The J gene is TRBJ1-4, the V gene TRBV5-1; 8 nucleotides agree with TRBD1. The CDR3 sequence is 15 residues long. J was trimmed by 8 bases and V by 0 bases; bases with no gene match: 6. Germline V gene lookup returns CDR1 SGHRS and CDR2 YFSETQ. CDR3 sequence: CASSLGQGRGEKLFF. In DNA form, the CDR3 reads TGCGCCAGCAGCTTGGGACAGGGGCGAGGAGAAAAACTGTTTTTT.

The CDR3 DNA reads as TGTGCCTGGGATTGGCAGGGCTATGGCTACACCTTC. This sequence encodes CAWDWQGYGYTF. This chain joins TRBV30 and TRBJ1-2, with D perhaps matching TRBD1 (5 bases). V lost 5 bases, J lost 4 bases, and 11 bases lay in between. Germline-derived CDR1 and CDR2 are GTSNPN and SVGIG (reference sequence). The CDR3 extends over 12 amino acids. Combining the CDR3 with reference TRBV30 and TRBJ1-2 gives the whole variable domain SQTIHQWPATLVQPVGSPLSLECTVEGTSNPNLYWYRQAAGRGLQLLFYSVGIGQISSEVPQNLSASRPQDRQFILSSKKLLLSDSGFYLCAWDWQGYGYTFGSGTRLTVV.

J is TRBJ2-7 and V is TRBV6-5, with 11 bases fitting TRBD1. Germline CDR1 reads MNHEY; CDR2 reads SVGAGI. CDR3 length equals 15 residues. The ends lost 2 bases at V and 2 bases at J; junction bases unmatched: 2. CDR3 protein: CASSYQGQGAYEQYF. The CDR3 nucleotides are TGTGCCAGCAGTTACCAGGGACAGGGGGCCTACGAGCAGTACTTC.

The CDR3 loop reads CASSYSPGITYEQYF. The DNA of the CDR3 is TGTGCCAGCAGTTACTCCCCAGGGATTACCTACGAGCAGTACTTC. The chain combines TRBV6-2 or TRBV6-3 with TRBJ2-7, with D possibly matching TRBD1 (5 bases). V was clipped by 0 bases and J by 2 bases, with 11 bases between them. Looked up from germline, CDR1 is MNHEY and CDR2 is SVGEGT. The CDR3 consists of 15 residues.

V and J are TRBV7-3 and TRBJ1-2, with D possibly matching TRBD1 (5 bases). Germline CDR1 is SGHTA and CDR2 is FQGTGA. CDR3 length: 14 amino acids. V lost 1 base and J 6 bases, leaving 12 bases between the germline ends. CDR3 sequence: CASSLIGGPDGYTF. The DNA for the CDR3 is TGTGCCAGCAGCTTAATCGGGGGTCCCGATGGCTACACCTTC.

The chain couples TRBV5-1 to TRBJ2-3; 9 bases are a match to TRBD1. The CDR3 has 14 amino acids. The V segment lost 3 bases and the J segment 4 bases; nucleotides outside the gene matches: 3. Germline V gene sequence: CDR1 SGHRS, CDR2 YFSETQ. In nucleotides, the CDR3 is TGCGCCAGCAGCTCCCGGGACAGGGCAGATACGCAGTATTTT. Its translation is CASSSRDRADTQYF.

The chain carries TRBV10-3 and TRBJ2-3; D is unresolved. V gave up 3 bases and J gave up 8 bases, with 9 bases separating them. This CDR3 has 12 residues. Germline lookup yields CDR1 ENHRY and CDR2 SYGVKD. The CDR3 DNA is TGTGCCATCAGTGACTTATTCTTTACGCAGTATTTT. As protein: CAISDLFFTQYF.

The chain has TRBV7-7 and TRBJ2-2, with 10 bases identical to TRBD2. The germline V gene has CDR1 SSHAT and CDR2 FNYEAQ (reference sequence). The CDR3 covers 16 residues. The ends lost 5 bases at V and 2 bases at J; junction bases unmatched: 5. DNA for the CDR3: TGTGCCAGCAGCCCCCGACTAGCGGGTAACACCGGGGAGCTGTTTTTT. This encodes CASSPRLAGNTGELFF.

This sequence joins TRBV4-1 and TRBJ2-7; 7 bases match TRBD1. The V segment lost 1 base and the J segment 3 bases; nucleotides outside the gene matches: 6. The CDR3 contains 15 residues. Germline-derived CDR1 and CDR2 are MGHRA and YSYEKL. CDR3 loop: CASSQGEQGIYEQYV. CDR3 coding DNA: TGCGCCAGCAGCCAAGGAGAACAGGGGATCTACGAGCAGTACGTC.

V is TRBV5-1 and J is TRBJ2-2; 7 bases line up with TRBD2. The trim removed 4 bases at V and 1 base at J, leaving 4 bases unmatched. This CDR3 comprises 15 residues. The germline V gene encodes CDR1 SGHRS and CDR2 YFSETQ. The CDR3 sequence is CASSLGLVNTGELFF. The CDR3 DNA follows: TGCGCCAGCAGCCTTGGACTAGTGAACACCGGGGAGCTGTTTTTT.

V is TRBV7-9 and J is TRBJ1-1, with 7 bases aligning to TRBD1. This CDR3 region has 12 residues. V lost 2 bases to trimming and J lost 10 bases; unmatched junction nucleotides: 4. The germline V gene encodes CDR1 SEHNR and CDR2 FQNEAQ (reference sequence). CDR3 sequence reads: CASSLRGRRAFF. CDR3 bases: TGTGCCAGCAGCTTAAGGGGGCGACGAGCTTTCTTT.

The chain uses TRBV11-2 and TRBJ2-3; 11 positions agree with TRBD2. Germline V lookup: CDR1 SGHAT, CDR2 FQNNGV. CDR3 size: 16 residues. The V segment lost 5 bases and the J segment 2 bases; nucleotides outside the gene matches: 6. The CDR3 spells CASSAASGGTTDTQYF. CDR3 sequence (DNA): TGTGCCAGCAGCGCCGCTAGCGGGGGGACCACAGATACGCAGTATTTT.

This clone has more than one count but fewer than ten. The V call is TRBV6-4, the J call TRBJ2-3; no definite D call. This CDR3 region has 14 residues. V lost 2 bases and J 8 bases, leaving 14 bases between the germline ends. CDR1 is MRHNA and CDR2 is SNTAGT in the germline V gene. CDR3 sequence reads: CASSDRGALGTQYF. DNA of the CDR3: TGTGCCAGCAGTGACCGCGGCGCTCTGGGTACGCAGTATTTT.

This clone was counted between two and nine times. The rearrangement uses TRBV19 and TRBJ2-2; D possibly corresponds to TRBD1 (7 bases). The CDR3 loop spans 16 amino acids. V dropped 0 bases and J dropped 6 bases, with 14 bases sitting between them. Looked up from germline, CDR1 is LNHDA and CDR2 is SQIVND (reference sequence). As DNA, the CDR3 is TGTGCCAGTAGTATAGAGCAGGGGGGCGGGGCCGGGGAGCTGTTTTTT. Amino acid sequence: CASSIEQGGGAGELFF.

This clone has a single count. The rearrangement joins TRBV6-5 to TRBJ1-4; no clear D. This CDR3 comprises 15 residues. Trimming removed 0 bases from V and 8 bases from J, with 13 bases in between. Germline loops: CDR1 MNHEY, CDR2 SVGAGI. CDR3 amino acids: CASSYSQKSEEKLFF. The CDR3 DNA sequence: TGTGCCAGCAGTTACTCACAGAAGAGTGAAGAAAAACTGTTTTTT.

This clone was observed a few times. This chain connects TRBV6-5 to TRBJ2-7; 10 bases match TRBD1. With V trimmed by 6 bases and J by 2 bases, 7 bases remained unmatched. The CDR3 is 15 residues long. The germline CDR1 and CDR2 sequences are MNHEY and SVGAGI. The CDR3 here is CASRSPGTGAYEQYF. CDR3 DNA sequence: TGTGCCAGCAGGTCCCCGGGGACAGGGGCCTACGAGCAGTACTTC.

The chain is built from TRBV5-1 and TRBJ2-5; D possibly corresponds to TRBD2 (7 bases). V gave up 3 bases and J gave up 4 bases, with 19 bases separating them. Per the germline V gene, CDR1 is SGHRS and CDR2 is YFSETQ. The CDR3 runs 16 residues. CDR3 sequence: CASSSRGGRPRETQYF. DNA of the CDR3: TGCGCCAGCAGCTCGAGGGGGGGACGCCCCCGAGAGACCCAGTACTTC.

The chain recombines TRBV10-3 with TRBJ2-5, with 14 bases matching TRBD2. V was pared by 2 bases and J by 4 bases, with 6 bases of the junction left unmatched. Per germline, CDR1 ENHRY and CDR2 SYGVKD. This CDR3 has 17 amino acids. This CDR3 is CAISEERLAGGRETQYF. CDR3 coding DNA: TGTGCCATCAGTGAGGAAAGACTAGCGGGGGGGCGAGAGACCCAGTACTTC.

Only one count was recorded for this clone. The chain is built from TRBV11-2 and TRBJ2-7, with 8 bases fitting TRBD1. The CDR3 extends over 15 amino acids. Looked up from germline, CDR1 is SGHAT and CDR2 is FQNNGV. The trim removed 3 bases at V and 3 bases at J, leaving 7 bases unmatched. The CDR3 here is CASSLGTGPGYEQYV. CDR3 DNA sequence: TGTGCCAGCAGCTTGGGGACAGGCCCGGGCTACGAGCAGTACGTC.

V is TRBV7-6 and J is TRBJ2-5; D not resolved. V was trimmed by 1 base and J by 5 bases, leaving 8 bases between them. CDR3 length equals 13 residues. The V gene's germline CDR1 is SGHVS and CDR2 FNYEAQ. As DNA, the CDR3 is TGTGCCAGCAGCTTAGGTCAGTTGGAGACCCAGTACTTC. Translating it yields CASSLGQLETQYF.

V usage is TRBV6-5 and J usage is TRBJ1-4; 9 bases agree with TRBD1. This CDR3 has 14 residues. Germline V lookup: CDR1 MNHEY, CDR2 SVGAGI. Trimming took 6 bases from V and 9 from J; bases not matched to a gene: 8. The CDR3 DNA sequence: TGTGCCAGCAGCCTGGGACAGGGAGAGAAAAAACTGTTTTTT. It specifies CASSLGQGEKKLFF.

This clone was counted only a few times. This chain uses TRBV2 with TRBJ2-1, with TRBD2 as a possible D gene (6 bases). The CDR3 is 13 amino acids. V lost 10 bases and J lost 8, with 18 bases in between. Germline assignment: CDR1 SNHLY and CDR2 FYNNEI. CDR3 sequence reads: CANGDSQVHEQFF. The CDR3 nucleotides read TGTGCCAACGGGGACTCCCAGGTGCATGAGCAGTTCTTC. Using reference TRBV2 and TRBJ2-1 for the parts outside the CDR3, the full variable domain is EPEVTQTPSHQVTQMGQEVILRCVPISNHLYFYWYRQILGQKVEFLVSFYNNEISEKSEIFDDQFSVERPDGSNFTLKIRSTKLEDSAMYFCANGDSQVHEQFFGPGTRLTVL.

The V gene is TRBV18, the J gene TRBJ1-4; a weak D match, TRBD1 (6 bases). CDR1 is KGHSH and CDR2 is LQKENI in the germline V gene. The CDR3 runs 15 residues. V dropped 3 bases and J dropped 5 bases, with 13 bases sitting between them. The CDR3 DNA reads as TGTGCCAGCTCACCGGGGCCAGGGGAAAATGAAAAACTGTTTTTT. This encodes CASSPGPGENEKLFF.

CDR3 coding DNA: TGTGCCAGCAGACCGTCAGGGGGCGACGGTTCACCCCTCCACTTT. It specifies CASRPSGGDGSPLHF. The chain carries TRBV3-1 (or the pseudogene TRBV3-2) and TRBJ1-6, with 8 bases identical to TRBD1. V shed 6 bases and J 9 bases; nucleotides not matched to a gene: 10. The CDR3 totals 15 residues. Germline CDR1 LGHDT, CDR2 YNNKEL (reference sequence).